This T cell receptor (beta chain) was recovered during a study of memory CD4+ T cells and cytomegalovirus serostatus. Study-level results: Each of some 67 CMV-associated TCRbeta sequences occurred in one to five individuals.

Single viable CD3+CD4+CD8-CD45RO+ cells were sorted as the memory CD4+ T cells. Profiled with immunoSEQ multiplex PCR; TCRdb holds only in-frame clones, not every one. The sample yields some 40,000 clones, roughly 85% seen once. As concerns this clone: Its antigen is unidentified.

This TCR came from an adult in good health and CMV-seropositive. The specimen sequenced was memory CD4+ T cells from blood.

CDR3 DNA sequence: TGTGCCACCAACAAGGGACAGGGGGTGGTCGGGGAGCTGTTTTTT. Its protein product is CATNKGQGVVGELFF. J is TRBJ2-2 and V is TRBV15; TRBD1 matches at 11 bases. Germline CDR1 LNHNV, CDR2 YYDKDF (reference sequence). V gave up 7 bases and J gave up 7 bases; unmatched junction bases: 8. The CDR3 consists of 15 residues.